This record concerns one T cell receptor beta chain sequence. Its target is unknown. These data come from a study of response to subunit inactivated influenza vaccine. Overall study results and limits: With each seasonal influenza vaccination, the authors suggested, few new T cells are recruited.

TCRdb re-analysed the RT-PCR reads in MiXCR, keeping a single row per CDR3 protein. This table holds about 540,000 distinct CDR3 sequences, approximately 24% found once. The same sample was also used in a study of T cells expressing NK-cell markers. That work states: In generating TCR beta cDNA, 5'RACE template switching with UMIs was used. Repertoires of TCR beta were obtained from T cells sorted as CD3+CD56+NKG2C+, CD3+CD56+NKG2C- and CD3+CD56-NKG2C+. In five to seven donors, dominant CD3+CD56+NKG2C+ clonotypes ranked among the top 10 CD8+ clonotypes. There were a handful of donors in whom these clonotypes also led the CD3+CD56-NKG2C+ fraction.

This clonotype originated in a man over 45 who received an inactivated influenza vaccine. This sample comprised CD4+ T cells sorted from PBMCs, obtained approximately 12 days after vaccination.

The CDR3 loop reads CSARDYSRGTGELFF. In DNA form, the CDR3 reads TGCAGTGCTAGAGATTACAGCAGGGGCACCGGGGAGCTGTTTTTT. V gene TRBV20-1 combines with J gene TRBJ2-2; possibly TRBD1 for D (6 bases). This CDR3 has 15 amino acids. CDR1 DFQATT and CDR2 SNEGSKA come from the germline V gene (reference sequence). V shed 0 bases and J shed 4 bases, with 12 bases lying between them.